These 3 T cell receptor beta chains were sequenced from one sample in a study of blood T cell repertoires in COVID-19. Clones were sequenced by immunoSEQ multiplex PCR, and TCRdb holds only the in-frame ones, with some missing. The profile shows some 190,000 clones, about 88% of them singletons. Sequenced input: peripheral blood. These receptors came from a man in his late teens or twenties with active or convalescent COVID-19.

The rearrangement joins TRBV18 to TRBJ2-5; 9 positions match TRBD2. The CDR3 length is 18 residues. Germline CDR1 reads KGHSH; CDR2 reads LQKENI. Germline trimming cut 3 bases from V and 0 bases from J; bases unmatched to any gene: 11. The CDR3 here is CASSPERGASPYQETQYF. The CDR3 region has the DNA TGTGCCAGCTCACCGGAGCGGGGGGCAAGCCCGTACCAAGAGACCCAGTACTTC.

The chain carries TRBV10-3 and TRBJ2-1, with TRBD2 matching 11 bases. This CDR3 comprises 15 residues. CDR1 is ENHRY and CDR2 is SYGVKD in the germline V gene. With 8 bases clipped from V and 5 bases from J, the junction kept 8 bases outside the gene matches. The CDR3 coding sequence is TGTGCCATCGGCAAACTAGCGGGGGAAGACAATGAGCAGTTCTTC. Translating gives CAIGKLAGEDNEQFF.

This clone appeared a single time. The V call is TRBV19, the J call TRBJ1-2; TRBD1 matches 8 bases. Trimming at V came to 0 bases and at J to 11 bases, leaving 11 bases not matched to a gene. Germline V gene lookup returns CDR1 LNHDA and CDR2 SQIVND (reference sequence). The CDR3 is made up of 15 amino acids. CDR3 in amino acids: CASSIDPGGAGSYTF. DNA for the CDR3: TGTGCCAGTAGTATAGACCCAGGGGGCGCTGGGTCTTACACCTTC.